This paragraph covers one T cell receptor beta chain sequence. This record belongs to a study of OX40 agonist ivuxolimab in advanced cancers. TCRdb's copy holds only in-frame clones and misses some; the assay was immunoSEQ multiplex PCR. The sample includes tens of thousands of clones, 84% of them seen just once. The CDR3 contains 15 residues. From germline, CDR1 is SGHAT and CDR2 FQNNGV. Trimming cost V 3 bases and J 6 bases, with 16 bases left between them. The source was CD4+ or CD8+ T cells sorted from blood, collected in a trial of the OX40 agonist ivuxolimab. The chain is built from TRBV11-2 and TRBJ2-3; D is uncertain. This clonotype was sampled from an adult with an advanced solid tumor such as melanoma, head and neck, liver or kidney cancer. DNA of the CDR3: TGTGCCAGCAGCTTTAAGACGGCCGTCGGGGATACGCAGTATTTT. Residues: CASSFKTAVGDTQYF. Variable domain in full (rest from reference TRBV11-2 and TRBJ2-3): EAGVAQSPRYKIIEKRQSVAFWCNPISGHATLYWYQQILGQGPKLLIQFQNNGVVDDSQLPKDRFSAERLKGVDSTLKIQPAKLEDSAVYLCASSFKTAVGDTQYFGPGTRLTVL.